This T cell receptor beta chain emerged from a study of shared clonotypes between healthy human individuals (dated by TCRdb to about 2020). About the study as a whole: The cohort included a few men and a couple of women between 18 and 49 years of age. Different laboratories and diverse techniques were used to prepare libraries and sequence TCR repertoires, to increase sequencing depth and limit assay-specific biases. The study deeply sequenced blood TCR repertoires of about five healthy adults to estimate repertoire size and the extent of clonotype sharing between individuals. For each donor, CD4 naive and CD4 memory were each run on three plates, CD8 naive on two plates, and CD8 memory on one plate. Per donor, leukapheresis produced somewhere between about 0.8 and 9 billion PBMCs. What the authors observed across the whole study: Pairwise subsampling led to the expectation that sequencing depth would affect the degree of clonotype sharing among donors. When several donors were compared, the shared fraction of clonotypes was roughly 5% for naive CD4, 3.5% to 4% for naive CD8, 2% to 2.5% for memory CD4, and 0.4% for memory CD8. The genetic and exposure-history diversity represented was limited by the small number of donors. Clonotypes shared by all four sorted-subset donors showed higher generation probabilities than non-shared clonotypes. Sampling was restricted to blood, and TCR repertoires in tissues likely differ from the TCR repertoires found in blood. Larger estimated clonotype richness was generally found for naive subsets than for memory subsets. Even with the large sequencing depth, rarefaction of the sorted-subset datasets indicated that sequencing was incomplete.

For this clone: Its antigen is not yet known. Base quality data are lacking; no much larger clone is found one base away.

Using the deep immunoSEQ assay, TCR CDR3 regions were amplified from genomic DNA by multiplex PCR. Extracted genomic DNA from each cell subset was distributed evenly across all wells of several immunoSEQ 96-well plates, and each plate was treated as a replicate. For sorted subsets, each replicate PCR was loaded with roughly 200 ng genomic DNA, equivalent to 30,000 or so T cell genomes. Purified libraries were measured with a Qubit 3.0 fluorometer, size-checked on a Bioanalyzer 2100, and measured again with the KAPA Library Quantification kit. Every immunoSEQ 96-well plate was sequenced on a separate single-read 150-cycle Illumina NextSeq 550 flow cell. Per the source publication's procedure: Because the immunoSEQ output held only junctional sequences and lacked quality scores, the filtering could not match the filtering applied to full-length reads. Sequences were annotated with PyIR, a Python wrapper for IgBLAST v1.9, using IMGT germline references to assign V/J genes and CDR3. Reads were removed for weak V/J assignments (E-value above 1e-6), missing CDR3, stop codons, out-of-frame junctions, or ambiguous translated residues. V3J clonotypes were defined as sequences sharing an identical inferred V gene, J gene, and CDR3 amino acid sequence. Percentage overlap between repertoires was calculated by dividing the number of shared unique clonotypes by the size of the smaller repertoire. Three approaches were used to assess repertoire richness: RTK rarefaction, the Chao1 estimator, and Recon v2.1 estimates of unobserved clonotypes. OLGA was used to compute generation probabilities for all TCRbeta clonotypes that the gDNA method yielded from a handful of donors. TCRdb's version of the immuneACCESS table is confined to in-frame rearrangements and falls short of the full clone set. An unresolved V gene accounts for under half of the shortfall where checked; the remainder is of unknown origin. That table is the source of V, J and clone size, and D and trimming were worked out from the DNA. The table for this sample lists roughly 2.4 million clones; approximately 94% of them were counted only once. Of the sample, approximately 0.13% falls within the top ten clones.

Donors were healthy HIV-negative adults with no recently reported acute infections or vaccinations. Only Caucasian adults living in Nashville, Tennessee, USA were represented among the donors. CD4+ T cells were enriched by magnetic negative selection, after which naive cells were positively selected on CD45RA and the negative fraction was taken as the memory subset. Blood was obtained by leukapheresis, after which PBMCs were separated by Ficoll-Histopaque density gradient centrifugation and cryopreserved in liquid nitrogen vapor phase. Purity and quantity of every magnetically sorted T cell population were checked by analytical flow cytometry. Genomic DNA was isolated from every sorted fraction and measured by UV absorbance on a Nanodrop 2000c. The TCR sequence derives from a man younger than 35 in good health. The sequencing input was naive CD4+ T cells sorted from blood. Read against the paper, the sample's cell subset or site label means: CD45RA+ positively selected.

The DNA sequence is as follows: TGTGCCAGCAGCTTAGAAGGGACGGTCAACGAGCAGTACTTC. It translates to CASSLEGTVNEQYF. The chain is assembled from TRBV2 and TRBJ2-7; the D gene cannot be resolved beyond TRBD1 or TRBD2, each matching 5 bases. From the cysteine through the phenylalanine, the CDR3 covers 14 amino acids. The entry retains the CDR3 DNA only, 42 bases that are in frame from base 1. Between the V and J ends, shortened by 6 bases and 5 bases respectively, the junction contains 17 bases. From a lookup of the germline V gene, CDR1 and CDR2 are SNHLY and FYNNEI.